The T cell receptor (beta chain) under discussion was sequenced for a study of neurological immune-mediated disorders. Findings and caveats of the study: The study found no CDR3 amino acid sequences shared by expanded clones across subjects, suggesting private repertoires in all groups.

The cDNA was synthesized by means of template-switch 5'RACE, which was carried out with 10-nucleotide random UMIs. TCRdb ran MiXCR on the 5' RACE reads and lists one entry per CDR3 protein. The repertoire includes around 16,000 distinct CDR3 sequences, 8.5% to 10% of them detected once, and over 40% sits in the top ten. Maryland, USA blood bank volunteers served as healthy controls. Each sorted-subset library came from 1 million CD4+ or CD8+ T cells. This clonotype appeared once. Its antigen is as yet unknown. A much larger clone differs from this one at a single base, so this may be a read error. CDR3 length equals 19 residues. V dropped 0 bases and J dropped 0 bases, with 18 bases sitting between them. Per germline, CDR1 MNHEY and CDR2 SVGAGI.

Sample: CD8+ T cells from blood. This chain links TRBV6-5 with TRBJ2-1; no firm D call. The clonotype originates from a man over 45 in good health. Here the CDR3 DNA reads TGTGCCAGCAGTTACTCTGGGCTTAGGGCTTCGAACTCCTACAATGAGCAGTTCTTC. Translated, it gives CASSYSGLRASNSYNEQFF.